Shown below are 25 T cell receptor beta chains from a single sample sequenced in a study of shared clonotypes between healthy human individuals. In the naive CD8 group, cells lacked CD45RO and were positively selected for CCR7, so terminally differentiated effector memory CD45RA+ cells were left out. The data were produced by immunoSEQ multiplex PCR, yet TCRdb's version contains in-frame clones alone and is incomplete. The table has around 2,000,000 clones, less than 95% seen once. Sequencing used naive CD8+ T cells sorted from blood. Receptor source: a young man in good health.

The rearrangement joins TRBV30 to TRBJ2-7, with a weak D call TRBD1 (6 bases). The CDR3 has 14 residues. The germline gives CDR1 GTSNPN, CDR2 SVGIG (reference sequence). The ends were cut back, 0 bases at V and 3 bases at J, with 12 bases in the middle. The CDR3 sequence is CAWSVIQGSYEQYF. CDR3 bases: TGTGCCTGGAGTGTAATACAGGGCAGCTACGAGCAGTACTTC.

The CDR3 reads CASSSWDRERETQYF. CDR3 DNA sequence: TGTGCCAGCAGCTCTTGGGACAGGGAAAGGGAGACCCAGTACTTC. V usage is TRBV7-9 and J usage is TRBJ2-5; TRBD1 agrees at 9 bases. The CDR3 has 15 residues. The V gene's germline CDR1 is SEHNR and CDR2 FQNEAQ (reference sequence). V lost 4 bases to trimming and J lost 5 bases; unmatched junction nucleotides: 8.

The genes are TRBV9 and TRBJ1-1; weak D call: TRBD1 (5 bases). The CDR3 covers 16 residues. Germline V gives CDR1 SGDLS, CDR2 YYNGEE. Trimming took off 4 bases at V and 3 bases at J, with 19 bases between the two ends. The CDR3: CASSLGVRSVDTEAFF. The DNA for the CDR3 is TGTGCCAGCAGCTTAGGGGTGCGCAGTGTTGACACTGAAGCTTTCTTT.

The chain links TRBV19 to TRBJ2-7; D may be TRBD1 (5 bases). V was clipped by 4 bases and J by 3 bases, with 19 bases between them. The CDR3 sequence is 16 residues long. CDR1 LNHDA and CDR2 SQIVND come from the germline V gene (reference sequence). CDR3 sequence: CASSTSGHLRGYEQYF. The DNA for the CDR3 is TGTGCCAGTAGTACGTCAGGACACCTAAGAGGCTACGAGCAGTACTTC.

V and J are TRBV11-3 and TRBJ2-2; D not resolved. V was clipped by 4 bases and J by 0 bases, with 9 bases between them. The CDR3 has 15 amino acids. Germline CDR1 is SGHNT and CDR2 is YENEEA. The CDR3 here is CASSSSETNTGELFF. CDR3 in DNA: TGTGCCAGCAGCTCGTCCGAGACGAACACCGGGGAGCTGTTTTTT.

The chain links TRBV19 to TRBJ1-1; no reliable D call. CDR3 length: 14 amino acids. Germline CDR1 and CDR2: LNHDA and SQIVND (reference sequence). Trimming stripped 3 bases from V and 4 bases from J, with 12 bases between. This chain's CDR3 is CASSIWGPGTEAFF. CDR3 nucleotides: TGTGCCAGTAGTATCTGGGGTCCGGGCACTGAAGCTTTCTTT.

The chain is built from TRBV4-1 and TRBJ2-1; D remains ambiguous. Germline CDR1 and CDR2: MGHRA and YSYEKL. Trimming took 1 base from V and 3 from J, leaving 7 bases between them. CDR3 length equals 14 residues. The CDR3 DNA reads as TGCGCCAGCAGCCAAGGGTTTAGCTACAATGAGCAGTTCTTC. It codes for CASSQGFSYNEQFF.

The chain uses TRBV9 and TRBJ2-5; no definite D call. Germline values: CDR1 SGDLS, CDR2 YYNGEE. The CDR3 covers 11 residues. Trimming shortened V by 1 base and J by 7 bases, and 5 bases separated the two germline ends. This chain's CDR3 is CASSVLRTQYF. DNA of the CDR3: TGTGCCAGCAGCGTACTGCGGACCCAGTACTTC.

Comments on this clone: This CDR3 is also generated by other DNA sequences in the sample. The chain uses TRBV7-9 and TRBJ2-7; D gene ambiguous. Germline V CDR1 and CDR2: SEHNR, FQNEAQ (reference sequence). V was cut by 1 base and J by 5 bases, with 6 bases left in between. This CDR3 is built from 12 residues. CDR3 sequence reads: CASSLGRNEQYF. Here the CDR3 DNA reads TGTGCCAGCAGCTTAGGCCGAAACGAGCAGTACTTC.

The chain is built from TRBV13 and TRBJ1-4, with a possible D match to TRBD1 (6 bases). Deletions cut 4 bases from V and 7 bases from J, with 19 bases between. The CDR3 has 16 amino acids. Germline-derived CDR1 and CDR2 are PRHDT and FYEKMQ (reference sequence). The chain's CDR3 is CASSSEQGFQSEKLFF. The CDR3 DNA follows: TGTGCCAGCAGCTCGGAACAGGGATTTCAGAGTGAAAAACTGTTTTTT. Variable domain in full (rest from reference TRBV13 and TRBJ1-4): AAGVIQSPRHLIKEKRETATLKCYPIPRHDTVYWYQQGPGQDPQFLISFYEKMQSDKGSIPDRFSAQQFSDYHSELNMSSLELGDSALYFCASSSEQGFQSEKLFFGSGTQLSVL.

The chain employs TRBV27 and TRBJ2-3, with D possibly being TRBD1 (6 bases). CDR1 MNHEY and CDR2 SMNVEV come from the germline V gene (reference sequence). The CDR3 totals 14 residues. The V and J ends lost 6 bases and 5 bases respectively, with 15 bases between them. CDR3 region: CASRSTGGLDTQYF. Written as DNA, the CDR3 is TGTGCCAGCAGATCGACAGGAGGCCTAGATACGCAGTATTTT.

The chain carries TRBV27 and TRBJ2-7; unclear D gene. The CDR3 has 17 amino acids. The ends were cut back, 2 bases at V and 1 base at J, with 18 bases in the middle. Germline CDR1 reads MNHEY; CDR2 reads SMNVEV (reference sequence). The CDR3 DNA follows: TGTGCCAGCAGTTTAAAAGGCAGCACCCCTTTATCCTACGAGCAGTACTTC. It is translated as CASSLKGSTPLSYEQYF.

The chain is built from TRBV7-8 and TRBJ1-2, with D uncertain. CDR1 and CDR2 (germline): SGHVS, FQNEAQ. The CDR3 covers 14 residues. Trimming took off 4 bases at V and 3 bases at J, with 12 bases between the two ends. The CDR3 DNA reads as TGTGCCAGCAGCTCCCCCATCGGCGACTATGGCTACACCTTC. Translation: CASSSPIGDYGYTF. Looking up the rest from reference TRBV7-8 and TRBJ1-2 gives the full variable domain: GAGVSQSPRYKVAKRGQDVALRCDPISGHVSLFWYQQALGQGPEFLTYFQNEAQLDKSGLPSDRFFAERPEGSVSTLKIQRTQQEDSAVYLCASSSPIGDYGYTFGSGTRLTVV.

V gene TRBV6-5 combines with J gene TRBJ1-1; 9 nucleotides match TRBD1. The germline V gene encodes CDR1 MNHEY and CDR2 SVGAGI. Trimming at V came to 0 bases and at J to 7 bases, leaving 3 bases not matched to a gene. The CDR3 sequence is 14 residues long. The CDR3 DNA follows: TGTGCCAGCAGTTACTCCGGGACAGGGATTGAAGCTTTCTTT. It encodes CASSYSGTGIEAFF.

The V gene is TRBV19, the J gene TRBJ2-7; TRBD1 might be the D (5 bases). The CDR3 is made up of 17 amino acids. V lost 3 bases and J 2 bases, leaving 20 bases between the germline ends. Per germline, CDR1 LNHDA and CDR2 SQIVND (reference sequence). In DNA, the CDR3 is TGTGCCAGTAGTATGGCCATTCAGGGCCCGTTGGCCTACGAGCAGTACTTC. It yields the protein CASSMAIQGPLAYEQYF.

This sequence joins TRBV11-2 and TRBJ2-1; D is unresolved. This CDR3 has 15 amino acids. Trimming left V 4 bases short and J 7 bases short, with 17 bases between. Germline lookup yields CDR1 SGHAT and CDR2 FQNNGV. The CDR3 coding sequence is TGTGCCAGCAGCTCCCCCCCGGCAAGGATTAATGAGCAGTTCTTC. Translated: CASSSPPARINEQFF.

Regarding this clone: Additional DNA sequences in this sample encode the identical CDR3. J is TRBJ2-7 and V is TRBV13; the D is unclear. CDR3 length: 14 amino acids. V lost 2 bases and J lost 0, with 8 bases in between. Germline CDR1 PRHDT, CDR2 FYEKMQ (reference sequence). The CDR3 here is CASSLSESSYEQYF. The CDR3 DNA is TGTGCCAGCAGCTTATCAGAGAGCTCCTACGAGCAGTACTTC.

V usage is TRBV28 and J usage is TRBJ2-7; TRBD1 agrees at 8 bases. The CDR3 has 15 residues. Germline V gene sequence: CDR1 MDHEN, CDR2 SYDVKM. Unmatched junction bases numbered 7, after V lost 6 bases and J lost 0 bases. CDR3 DNA: TGTGCCAGCAGCCCCCGGGACAGGTACTCCTACGAGCAGTACTTC. It translates to CASSPRDRYSYEQYF. The variable domain in full, completed from reference TRBV28 and TRBJ2-7, reads DVKVTQSSRYLVKRTGEKVFLECVQDMDHENMFWYRQDPGLGLRLIYFSYDVKMKEKGDIPEGYSVSREKKERFSLILESASTNQTSMYLCASSPRDRYSYEQYFGPGTRLTVT.

Points on this clone: The same CDR3 also results from other DNA sequences found in this sample. The chain links TRBV6-5 to TRBJ2-7, with D unclear. The CDR3 has 13 residues. Germline CDR1 reads MNHEY; CDR2 reads SVGAGI. Trimming left V 2 bases short and J 2 bases short, with 7 bases between. The CDR3 loop reads CASSYTDAYEQYF. In DNA, the CDR3 is TGTGCCAGCAGTTACACGGACGCCTACGAGCAGTACTTC.

V and J are TRBV5-8 and TRBJ2-7, with 9 bases that match TRBD1. CDR1 and CDR2 from the germline V gene are SGHTS and YDEGEE. The CDR3 loop spans 14 amino acids. J gave up 5 bases and V 3 bases, and 6 bases lay outside the gene matches. This CDR3 is CASSWGTGPDEQYF. The CDR3 DNA reads as TGTGCCAGCAGCTGGGGGACAGGGCCCGACGAGCAGTACTTC.

The rearrangement links TRBV5-1 to TRBJ1-2, with D uncertain. The CDR3 sequence is 15 residues long. Trimming shortened V by 0 bases and J by 2 bases, and 11 bases separated the two germline ends. Germline V lookup: CDR1 SGHRS, CDR2 YFSETQ. CDR3 nucleotide sequence: TGCGCCAGCAGCTTGGAGCCGGGAGCGAACTATGGCTACACCTTC. It specifies CASSLEPGANYGYTF.

V usage is TRBV6-6 and J usage is TRBJ1-1, with D uncertain. Germline V gene lookup returns CDR1 MNHNY and CDR2 SVGAGI (reference sequence). CDR3 length equals 12 residues. Trimming took 5 bases from V and 4 from J, leaving 8 bases between them. The CDR3 sequence: CASSPTGTEAFF. The DNA for the CDR3 is TGTGCCAGCAGTCCCACGGGCACTGAAGCTTTCTTT.

V gene TRBV9 combines with J gene TRBJ1-1; a weak D match, TRBD1 (6 bases). Germline V gene sequence: CDR1 SGDLS, CDR2 YYNGEE. The CDR3 has 14 amino acids. The V gene lost 4 bases and the J gene lost 7 bases, with 17 bases spanning the gap. In nucleotides, the CDR3 is TGTGCCAGCAGCCCCCTGGGGGCCGATTTTGAAGCTTTCTTT. Protein: CASSPLGADFEAFF.

V gene TRBV27 combines with J gene TRBJ1-5, with TRBD1 identical over 9 bases. Unmatched junction bases numbered 7, after V lost 3 bases and J lost 7 bases. The CDR3 is made up of 15 amino acids. The germline CDR1 and CDR2 sequences are MNHEY and SMNVEV (reference sequence). The CDR3 here is CASSFSGTGKQPQHF. The CDR3 bases are TGTGCCAGCAGTTTCTCCGGGACAGGGAAACAGCCCCAGCATTTT.

The CDR3 region is CASSKQGAFNEQFF. In nucleotides, the CDR3 is TGTGCCAGCAGCAAACAGGGGGCTTTTAATGAGCAGTTCTTC. V is TRBV21-1 and J is TRBJ2-1; the D call TRBD1 from the table was never checked on the DNA. TRBV21-1 counts as a pseudogene. This CDR3 is built from 14 residues.